This T cell receptor beta chain emerged from a study of vaccination and CD4 T cells after COVID-19. Study background: The authors exposed cells to overlapping spike peptides derived from SARS-CoV-2, HCoV-NL63, HCoV-OC43 and HCoV-229E. Regarding the study as a whole: Convalescent patients had a median about 90% of post-vaccine SARS-CoV-2-reactive clones that were detected only after vaccination, not before it.

Treatment denoted: roughly nine-day PBMC culture with coronavirus spike peptide pools or control peptides (ViraFEST assay). Peptide pools at approximately 10 ug/ml stimulated under 2.5 million PBMCs per well with 10 IU/ml IL-2. Days 3 and 7 were when half the medium was replaced with fresh IL-2 medium. As regards this clonotype: Its antigen is still unknown.

The Oncomine TCR Beta short-read assay sequenced DNA from cultured CD4+ T cells. A single record per CDR3 protein comes from TCRdb applying MiXCR to the PCR reads. The table has approximately 6,000 distinct CDR3 sequences, around 64% seen once. The CDR3 has 14 residues. Germline values: CDR1 LGHDT, CDR2 YNNKEL (reference sequence). The V gene lost 2 bases and the J gene lost 5 bases, with 12 bases spanning the gap. Sample: CD4+ T cells from blood, cultured in vitro. J is TRBJ2-5 and V is TRBV3-1, with TRBD2 as a possible D gene (5 bases). The clonotype comes from a human donor who had recovered from COVID-19. The CDR3 reads CASSQLLDTETQYF. CDR3 nucleotides: TGTGCCAGCAGCCAATTACTAGATACGGAGACCCAGTACTTC.